This TCR beta chain was profiled in a study of radiation and T cells in renal cell carcinoma. The CDR3 has 13 amino acids. Deletions cut 6 bases from V and 1 base from J, with 10 bases between. Germline values: CDR1 WNHNN, CDR2 SYGVQD (reference sequence). The sample's time point: blood 2 weeks post-SBRT. Treatment reported: 15 Gy SBRT to primary tumor, nephrectomy 4 weeks later. Produced via immunoSEQ multiplex PCR; TCRdb's table is partial and in-frame only. The sample has 70,000 to 90,000 clones, 70% to 90% seen once; the top ten hold 20% to 25%. This receptor was identified in a woman aged 50 to 60 with renal cell carcinoma. The V call is TRBV10-1, the J call TRBJ2-7; TRBD1 is a possible D gene (5 bases). This specimen was blood, taken from a patient whose treatment included radiotherapy and nephrectomy. CDR3: CASSPQESYEQYF. The CDR3, as DNA: TGCGCCAGCAGCCCACAGGAATCCTACGAGCAGTACTTC.